The rows below give T cell receptor beta chains drawn from one sample of a study of OX40 agonist ivuxolimab in advanced cancers. The assay was immunoSEQ multiplex PCR, and TCRdb's table has in-frame clones only and misses some. The data show about 83,000 clones, with roughly 87% seen just once and about 0.66% held by the top ten. The sequenced sample was CD4+ or CD8+ T cells sorted from blood, obtained in a trial of the OX40 agonist ivuxolimab. The source of these receptors is an adult with an advanced solid tumor such as melanoma, head and neck, liver or kidney cancer. Both conserved end residues are part of each CDR3. The D gene is left open where the match is weak. A row's size may be missing; if present it is once, few, many or a size class.

abundance	d_gene	j_gene	v_gene	CDR3nt	CDR3aa
.	TRBD1	TRBJ2-7	TRBV5-8	TGTGCCAGCAGCTCCTACGGACAGGGAGCCTACGAGCAGTACTTC	CASSSYGQGAYEQYF
few	.	TRBJ2-7	TRBV18	TGTGCCAGCTCACTCCCAGGGGTCGAAGCCTACGAGCAGTACTTC	CASSLPGVEAYEQYF
.	.	TRBJ1-3	TRBV5-1	TGCGCCAGCAGCTTCGGACAGAGCTCTGGAAACACCATATATTTT	CASSFGQSSGNTIYF
.	.	TRBJ1-5	TRBV27	TGTGCCAGCAGTTTAAACTTTAATCAGCCCCAGCATTTT	CASSLNFNQPQHF
.	.	TRBJ2-1	TRBV9	TGTGCCAGCAGCGCACTAGGGGAGGCCTACAATGAGCAGTTCTTC	CASSALGEAYNEQFF
.	.	TRBJ1-1	TRBV29-1	TGCAGCGTCGCCTGGGGGAACACTGAAGCTTTCTTT	CSVAWGNTEAFF
.	TRBD1	TRBJ1-6	TRBV7-9	TGTGCCAGCAGCTCAGACAGGGTTGGTAATTCACCCCTCCACTTT	CASSSDRVGNSPLHF
.	TRBD2	TRBJ2-3	TRBV7-9	TGTGCCAGCAGTTACGGACTAGCGGGGGGACCTAGCACAGATACGCAGTATTTT	CASSYGLAGGPSTDTQYF
.	.	TRBJ1-2	TRBV6-1	TGTGCCAGCAGTGAAGCGCTAAGGGAAAGCTACACCTTC	CASSEALRESYTF
many	.	TRBJ1-5	TRBV30	TGTGCCTGGGCAGATCAGAGCAATCAGCCCCAGCATTTT	CAWADQSNQPQHF
.	TRBD1	TRBJ1-2	TRBV19	TGTGCCAGTACCCCCCTGGTGGGGGACAGGGACAACTATGGCTACACCTTC	CASTPLVGDRDNYGYTF
.	TRBD1	TRBJ1-3	TRBV7-6	TGTGCCAGCAGCTCGGGACAGCTAACCTCTGGAAACACCATATATTTT	CASSSGQLTSGNTIYF
.	.	TRBJ1-6	TRBV27	TGTGCCAGCAGTGTATCACAAGTCAATTCACCCCTCCACTTT	CASSVSQVNSPLHF
.	TRBD1	TRBJ2-5	TRBV5-4	TGTGCCAGCAGCCCGGGCGGGACAGGACAAGAGACCCAGTACTTC	CASSPGGTGQETQYF
.	.	TRBJ1-1	TRBV18	TGTGCCAGCTCACCGCAGGGAGACACTGAAGCTTTCTTT	CASSPQGDTEAFF
.	TRBD1	TRBJ2-7	TRBV5-1	TGCGCCAGCAGCGCGGCTCCGGGACAGGGGTTCAACGAGCAGTACTTC	CASSAAPGQGFNEQYF
.	.	TRBJ1-1	TRBV14	TGTGCCAGCAGCCCAAGAATGAACACTGAAGCTTTCTTT	CASSPRMNTEAFF
.	TRBD1	TRBJ1-2	TRBV6-5	TGTGCCAGCAGTTCCCCCGGACAGGCAGGGGGCTATGGCTACACCTTC	CASSSPGQAGGYGYTF
.	.	TRBJ1-2	TRBV7-2	TGTGCCAGCAGCCAAGCGAACTATGGCTACACCTTC	CASSQANYGYTF
.	.	TRBJ2-7	TRBV5-4	TGTGCCAGCAGCTCCGCCCTTCTTCGGGGCGGAGGCGAGCAGTACTTC	CASSSALLRGGGEQYF
.	TRBD1	TRBJ1-5	TRBV7-2	TGTGCCAGCAGCCCGGTGGGACAGTTAAATCAGCCCCAGCATTTT	CASSPVGQLNQPQHF
.	TRBD1	TRBJ1-2	TRBV5-1	TGCGCCAGCAGTCAGATTGGGACAGGGGGCGGCTATGGCTACACCTTC	CASSQIGTGGGYGYTF
few	.	TRBJ2-5	TRBV4-3	TGCGCCAGCAGCCGGGACTGGAAAGAGACCCAGTACTTC	CASSRDWKETQYF
.	.	TRBJ2-6	TRBV5-4	TGTGCCAGCAGCCCGCCCGGACAACCATTCTCTGGGGCCAACGTCCTGACTTTC	CASSPPGQPFSGANVLTF
.	.	TRBJ2-3	TRBV5-1	TGCGCCAGCAGGCAGGGGTACACAGATACGCAGTATTTT	CASRQGYTDTQYF
.	TRBD2	TRBJ2-3	TRBV27	TGTGCCAGCACCGGGTGGGCTAGCGGGGGGGCCACAGATACGCAGTATTTT	CASTGWASGGATDTQYF
.	TRBD2	TRBJ2-3	TRBV7-7	TGTGCCAGCAGTAGTAAGCGGGGGAGCACAGATACGCAGTATTTT	CASSSKRGSTDTQYF
once	.	TRBJ1-2	TRBV7-9	TGTGCCAGCAGCTTGGGGGGTACCGGGACCATCTATGGCTACACCTTC	CASSLGGTGTIYGYTF
.	TRBD1	TRBJ1-1	TRBV18	TGTGCCAGCTCCTCGGAGGCAGGGGGCCGTACTGAAGCTTTCTTT	CASSSEAGGRTEAFF
.	.	TRBJ2-7	TRBV18	TGTGCCAGCTCACCAAGTGGCTCACTCTCCTACGAGCAGTACTTC	CASSPSGSLSYEQYF
.	.	TRBJ2-2	TRBV27	TGTGCCAGCAGTTTACCAGGGACGGCGGGCACCGGGGAGCTGTTTTTT	CASSLPGTAGTGELFF
once	TRBD2	TRBJ2-5	TRBV5-8	TGTGCCAGCAGCGACCTAGCGGGGGCTGCAGTGGCCCAGTACTTC	CASSDLAGAAVAQYF
.	.	TRBJ1-4	TRBV30	TGTGCCTGGAGTACGGGACAACTAGCTAATGAAAAACTGTTTTTT	CAWSTGQLANEKLFF
.	.	TRBJ1-2	TRBV14	TGTGCCAGCAGCTCAGGGGCAGGGGCTCTGGGCTATGGCTACACCTTC	CASSSGAGALGYGYTF
.	.	TRBJ2-5	TRBV7-2	TGTGCCAGCAGCCCTGGGGGGACAATTGAGACCCAGTACTTC	CASSPGGTIETQYF
.	.	TRBJ1-6	TRBV6-4	TGTGCCAGCAGTGACTATTTGAGGGAGAAGGGTAATTCACCCCTCCACTTT	CASSDYLREKGNSPLHF
.	.	TRBJ2-7	TRBV4-2	TGTGCCAGCAGCCAAGATTGGCCAGGAAGGCCCTACGAGCAGTACTTC	CASSQDWPGRPYEQYF
.	.	TRBJ2-2	TRBV2	TGTGCCAGCAGTGGGCACGGGTCCGCGAACACCGGGGAGCTGTTTTTT	CASSGHGSANTGELFF
.	.	TRBJ2-3	TRBV2	TGTGCCAGCAGTGGACAGATCACAGATACGCAGTATTTT	CASSGQITDTQYF
.	TRBD2	TRBJ2-7	TRBV18	TGTGCCAGCTCATCGGGACTAGCGGGGGCGAAGAACTCCTACGAGCAGTACTTC	CASSSGLAGAKNSYEQYF
.	.	TRBJ2-7	TRBV18	TGTGCCAGCTCACCACCGTCCAGGGGCGAGGAGCAGTACTTC	CASSPPSRGEEQYF
.	.	TRBJ2-3	TRBV9	TGTGCCAGCAGCGCCATTCGAGGGGAGGTTTATTTT	CASSAIRGEVYF
.	.	TRBJ1-1	TRBV18	TGTGCCAGCTCACCACCCTCGGGGGCGGGCACTGAAGCTTTCTTT	CASSPPSGAGTEAFF
.	TRBD1	TRBJ2-5	TRBV7-8	TGTGCCAGCAGCCATGAGGGACAGGGACAAGAGACCCAGTACTTC	CASSHEGQGQETQYF